A single sample gave rise to the 3 T cell receptor beta chains below, sequenced in a study of T cell repertoires and HLA-DP antigens. The antigens of these receptors remain unknown. Sequencing was performed with immunoSEQ multiplex PCR; in TCRdb, only in-frame clones are kept and a portion is missing. Among around 90,000 clones listed, about nine tenths were seen once. Material for sequencing was CD4+ T cells from PBMCs. The receptors here all came from a man aged 50-60 years in good health and CMV-seronegative.

This clone was seen many times. The chain couples TRBV30 to TRBJ1-1, with D hard to call. Looked up from germline, CDR1 is GTSNPN and CDR2 is SVGIG (reference sequence). The CDR3 consists of 17 residues. Trimming removed 1 base from V and 0 bases from J, with 18 bases in between. CDR3 nucleotides: TGTGCCTGGAGTGGGAGGGCTCTCGGCACTATGAACACTGAAGCTTTCTTT. It translates to CAWSGRALGTMNTEAFF.

This sequence joins TRBV7-9 and TRBJ2-7; no definite D call. The CDR3 has 14 residues. Germline values: CDR1 SEHNR, CDR2 FQNEAQ (reference sequence). V lost 5 bases and J lost 0, with 11 bases in between. CDR3 DNA: TGTGCCAGCAGCCCCGAGTTACTCTCCTACGAGCAGTACTTC. Its translation is CASSPELLSYEQYF.

The chain uses TRBV6-5 and TRBJ2-1; TRBD2 might be the D (6 bases). Trimming took off 0 bases at V and 0 bases at J, with 6 bases between the two ends. There are 15 residues in the CDR3. The germline gives CDR1 MNHEY, CDR2 SVGAGI. CDR3 region: CASSYSGGSYNEQFF. In DNA, the CDR3 is TGTGCCAGCAGTTACTCGGGGGGCTCCTACAATGAGCAGTTCTTC.